This record covers a single T cell receptor beta chain. Its antigen is undetermined. The data were obtained in a study of T cell responses to AZD1222 COVID-19 vaccine. General study findings and limits: After two AZD1222 doses, spike-specific TCR breadth and depth rose versus day 0.

Trimming took 3 bases from V and 3 from J, leaving 21 bases between them. The germline V gene encodes CDR1 SGHTA and CDR2 FQGNSA. This CDR3 has 18 amino acids. The method was immunoSEQ multiplex PCR; TCRdb's version includes in-frame clones alone and lacks a portion of them. Of about 140,000 clones detected, 92% appear once; the ten largest clones hold approximately 3.8%. The rearrangement uses TRBV7-2 and TRBJ1-3, with a tentative D call TRBD1 (5 bases). This sample comprised peripheral blood, obtained 28 days after the second AZD1222 dose. The sequence was obtained from an adult who received the AZD1222 COVID-19 vaccine. This CDR3 reads CASSLMAGLAPSGNTIYF. The CDR3 region has the DNA TGTGCCAGCAGCTTGATGGCGGGGCTGGCACCGAGTGGAAACACCATATATTTT.